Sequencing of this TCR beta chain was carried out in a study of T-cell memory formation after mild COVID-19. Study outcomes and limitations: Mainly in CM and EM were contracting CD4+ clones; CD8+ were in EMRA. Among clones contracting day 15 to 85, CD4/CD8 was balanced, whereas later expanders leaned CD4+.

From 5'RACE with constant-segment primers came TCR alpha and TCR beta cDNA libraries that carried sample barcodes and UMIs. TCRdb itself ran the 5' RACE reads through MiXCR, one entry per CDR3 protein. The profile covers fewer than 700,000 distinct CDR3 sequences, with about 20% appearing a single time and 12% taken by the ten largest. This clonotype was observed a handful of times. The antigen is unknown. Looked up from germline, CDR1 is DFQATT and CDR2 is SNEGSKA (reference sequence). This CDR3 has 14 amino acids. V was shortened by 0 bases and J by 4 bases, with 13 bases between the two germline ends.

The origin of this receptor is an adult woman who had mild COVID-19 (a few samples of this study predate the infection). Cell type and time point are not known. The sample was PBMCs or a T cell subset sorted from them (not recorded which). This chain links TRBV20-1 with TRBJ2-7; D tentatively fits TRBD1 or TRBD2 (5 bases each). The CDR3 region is CSARDRGFQYEQYF. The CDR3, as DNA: TGCAGTGCTAGAGACCGGGGCTTTCAATACGAGCAGTACTTC.